This T cell receptor beta chain was recovered during a study of T cells after yellow fever vaccination. MiXCR was run by TCRdb on the 5' RACE reads, yielding one entry per CDR3 protein. The sample has about 45,000 distinct CDR3 sequences; 6.8% are singletons. The CDR3 totals 16 residues. The V end lost 5 bases, the J end lost 0 bases, and 14 bases lay between the germline ends. In germline, CDR1 is SEHNR, CDR2 FQNEAQ (reference sequence). This clonotype was recorded at least ten times. The sequencing used CD8+ T cells not binding an NS4B(214-222) dextramer, sorted from PBMCs, collected 45 days after the yellow fever booster vaccination. This receptor was identified in a man aged 25-40 years who received the YFV17D yellow fever vaccine. V is TRBV7-9 and J is TRBJ1-3; D is possibly TRBD1 (5 bases). The CDR3 is CASSIGAGTSGNTIYF. DNA for the CDR3: TGTGCCAGCAGCATAGGGGCAGGCACCTCTGGAAACACCATATATTTT.